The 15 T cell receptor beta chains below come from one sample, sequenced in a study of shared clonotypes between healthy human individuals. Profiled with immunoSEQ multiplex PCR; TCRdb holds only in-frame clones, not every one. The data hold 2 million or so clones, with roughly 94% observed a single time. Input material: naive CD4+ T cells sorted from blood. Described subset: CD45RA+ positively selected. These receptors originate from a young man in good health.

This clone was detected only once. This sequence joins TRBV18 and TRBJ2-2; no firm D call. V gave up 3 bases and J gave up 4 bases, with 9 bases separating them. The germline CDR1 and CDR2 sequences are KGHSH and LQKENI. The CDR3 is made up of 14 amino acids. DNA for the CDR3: TGTGCCAGCTCACCCCAGGTTATCACCGGGGAGCTGTTTTTT. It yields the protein CASSPQVITGELFF. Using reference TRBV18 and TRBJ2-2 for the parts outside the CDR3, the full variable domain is NAGVMQNPRHLVRRRGQEARLRCSPMKGHSHVYWYRQLPEEGLKFMVYLQKENIIDESGMPKERFSAEFPKEGPSILRIQQVVRGDSAAYFCASSPQVITGELFFGEGSRLTVL.

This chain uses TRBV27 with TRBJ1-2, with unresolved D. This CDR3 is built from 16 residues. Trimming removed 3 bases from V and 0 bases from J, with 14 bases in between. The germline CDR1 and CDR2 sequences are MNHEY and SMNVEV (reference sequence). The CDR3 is CASSLGVSRPNYGYTF. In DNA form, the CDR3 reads TGTGCCAGCAGTTTGGGAGTCAGTCGACCTAACTATGGCTACACCTTC.

The CDR3 reads CASSLNPNTQYF. The CDR3, as DNA: TGTGCCAGCAGCTTGAACCCGAATACGCAGTATTTT. The J gene is TRBJ2-3, the V gene TRBV7-9; D is unresolved. The CDR3 loop spans 12 amino acids. Germline V CDR1 and CDR2: SEHNR, FQNEAQ (reference sequence). Trimming removed 3 bases from V and 7 bases from J, with 8 bases in between.

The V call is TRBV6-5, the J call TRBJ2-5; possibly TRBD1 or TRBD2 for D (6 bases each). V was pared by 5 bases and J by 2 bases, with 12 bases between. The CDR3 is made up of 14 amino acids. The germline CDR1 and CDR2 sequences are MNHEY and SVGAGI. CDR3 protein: CASSERGPQETQYF. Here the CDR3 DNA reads TGTGCCAGCAGTGAACGGGGGCCTCAAGAGACCCAGTACTTC.

CDR3: CATSRGVASYEQYF. The CDR3 nucleotides are TGTGCCACCAGCAGAGGGGTGGCCTCCTACGAGCAGTACTTC. The chain uses TRBV15 and TRBJ2-7; D is unresolved. CDR1 LNHNV and CDR2 YYDKDF come from the germline V gene (reference sequence). Trimming removed 1 base from V and 0 bases from J, with 7 bases in between. The CDR3 extends over 14 amino acids.

CDR3 amino acids: CASSATGGSNQPQHF. CDR3 bases: TGTGCCAGCAGTGCGACAGGGGGAAGCAATCAGCCCCAGCATTTT. The V gene is TRBV6-1, the J gene TRBJ1-5, with 9 bases lining up with TRBD1. The germline CDR1 and CDR2 sequences are MNHNS and SASEGT. With 4 bases clipped from V and 1 base from J, the junction kept 2 bases outside the gene matches. This CDR3 spans 15 amino acids.

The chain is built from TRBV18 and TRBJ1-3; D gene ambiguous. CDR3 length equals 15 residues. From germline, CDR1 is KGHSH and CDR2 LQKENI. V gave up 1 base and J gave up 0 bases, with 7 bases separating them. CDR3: CASSPRVTSGNTIYF. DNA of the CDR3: TGTGCCAGCTCACCACGGGTTACCTCTGGAAACACCATATATTTT.

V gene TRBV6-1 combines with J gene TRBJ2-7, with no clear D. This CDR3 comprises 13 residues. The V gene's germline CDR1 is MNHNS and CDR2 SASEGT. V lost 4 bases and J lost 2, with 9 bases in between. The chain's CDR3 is CASSVKFTYEQYF. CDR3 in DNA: TGTGCCAGCAGTGTCAAGTTTACCTACGAGCAGTACTTC.

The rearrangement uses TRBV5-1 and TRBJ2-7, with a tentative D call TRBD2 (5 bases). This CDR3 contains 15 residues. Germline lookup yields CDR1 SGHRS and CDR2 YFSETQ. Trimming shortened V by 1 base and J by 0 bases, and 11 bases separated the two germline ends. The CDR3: CASSLYRGSSYEQYF. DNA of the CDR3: TGCGCCAGCAGCTTGTATCGGGGTAGCTCCTACGAGCAGTACTTC. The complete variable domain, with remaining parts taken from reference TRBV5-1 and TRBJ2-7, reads KAGVTQTPRYLIKTRGQQVTLSCSPISGHRSVSWYQQTPGQGLQFLFEYFSETQRNKGNFPGRFSGRQFSNSRSEMNVSTLELGDSALYLCASSLYRGSSYEQYFGPGTRLTVT.

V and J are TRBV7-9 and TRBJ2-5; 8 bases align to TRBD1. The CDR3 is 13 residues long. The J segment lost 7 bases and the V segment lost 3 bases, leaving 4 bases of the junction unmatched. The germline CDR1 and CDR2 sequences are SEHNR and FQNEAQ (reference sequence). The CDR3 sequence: CASSLGQVPTQYF. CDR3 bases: TGTGCCAGCAGCTTGGGACAGGTTCCGACCCAGTACTTC.

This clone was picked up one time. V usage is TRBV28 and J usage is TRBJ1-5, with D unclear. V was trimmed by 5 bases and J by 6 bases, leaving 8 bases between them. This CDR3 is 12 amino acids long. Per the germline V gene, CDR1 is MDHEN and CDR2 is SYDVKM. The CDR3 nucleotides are TGTGCCAGCAGTACCTACGGTCAGCCCCAGCATTTT. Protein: CASSTYGQPQHF.

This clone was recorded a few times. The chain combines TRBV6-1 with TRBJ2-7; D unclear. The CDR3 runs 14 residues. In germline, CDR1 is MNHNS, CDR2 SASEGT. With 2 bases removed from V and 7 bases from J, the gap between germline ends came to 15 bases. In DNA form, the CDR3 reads TGTGCCAGCAGTGAACCTGGACGGAGTACGGAGCAGTACTTC. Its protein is CASSEPGRSTEQYF.

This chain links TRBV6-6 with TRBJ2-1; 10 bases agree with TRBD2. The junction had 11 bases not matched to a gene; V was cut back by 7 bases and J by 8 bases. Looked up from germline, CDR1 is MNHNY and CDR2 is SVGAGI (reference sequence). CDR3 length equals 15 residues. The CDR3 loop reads CASTYLGTSADEQFF. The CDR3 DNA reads TGTGCCAGCACTTATCTAGGGACTAGCGCCGATGAGCAGTTCTTC.

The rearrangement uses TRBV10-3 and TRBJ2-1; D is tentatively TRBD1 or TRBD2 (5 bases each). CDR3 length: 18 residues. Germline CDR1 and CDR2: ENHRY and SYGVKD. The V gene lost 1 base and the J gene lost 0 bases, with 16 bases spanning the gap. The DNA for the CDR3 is TGTGCCATCAGTGAGTGGGGGAAATCGGGGAGCTCCTACAATGAGCAGTTCTTC. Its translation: CAISEWGKSGSSYNEQFF.

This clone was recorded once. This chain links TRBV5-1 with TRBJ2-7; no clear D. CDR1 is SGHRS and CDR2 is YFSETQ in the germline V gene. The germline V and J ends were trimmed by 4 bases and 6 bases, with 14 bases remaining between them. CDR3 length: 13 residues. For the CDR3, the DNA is TGCGCCAGCAGCCATCCAATCGCCTTCGAGCAGTACTTC. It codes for CASSHPIAFEQYF.